This entry describes one T cell receptor (beta chain). TCRbeta library preparation incorporated unique molecular identifiers. TCRdb redid the calling of the PCR reads with MiXCR, one entry per CDR3 protein. The top ten hold 6.3% of the sample, which has 220,000 or so distinct CDR3 sequences, roughly 7.7% seen once. This sample was taken from a study of T-cell reconstitution after alpha-beta-depleted transplantation in children. The sample consisted of PBMCs, mostly from graft donor cells, taken 180 days after TCRalphabeta/CD19-depleted stem cell transplant. The source is a male patient aged 10 to 17 who had a stem cell transplant for acute lymphoblastic leukemia, so the T cells may come from the graft donor.

The DNA for the CDR3 is TGTGCCAGCCGAAAACAACCCAACTATGGCTACACCTTC. This codes for CASRKQPNYGYTF. The chain combines TRBV6-5 with TRBJ1-2, with D unclear. V lost 8 bases and J lost 2, with 12 bases in between. Germline V gene lookup returns CDR1 MNHEY and CDR2 SVGAGI. The CDR3 spans 13 residues.